This T cell receptor beta chain emerged from a study of blood T cell repertoires in COVID-19. Germline CDR1 and CDR2: SEHNR and FQNEAQ (reference sequence). Losses at the gene ends were 5 bases for V and 6 bases for J; bases not matched to a gene: 4. This CDR3 has 14 residues. Generated by immunoSEQ multiplex PCR, the TCRdb table keeps only in-frame clones and is missing some. This sample has about 300,000 clones, with more than 80% found just once. This clone has just one count. Source material: peripheral blood. V and J are TRBV7-9 and TRBJ1-6; 7 bases line up with TRBD1. This TCR was recovered from a man aged 18 to 35 who had recovered from COVID-19. The CDR3 region has the DNA TGTGCCAGCAGCCGCCGGGACAGTAATTCACCCCTCCACTTT. Translated: CASSRRDSNSPLHF.